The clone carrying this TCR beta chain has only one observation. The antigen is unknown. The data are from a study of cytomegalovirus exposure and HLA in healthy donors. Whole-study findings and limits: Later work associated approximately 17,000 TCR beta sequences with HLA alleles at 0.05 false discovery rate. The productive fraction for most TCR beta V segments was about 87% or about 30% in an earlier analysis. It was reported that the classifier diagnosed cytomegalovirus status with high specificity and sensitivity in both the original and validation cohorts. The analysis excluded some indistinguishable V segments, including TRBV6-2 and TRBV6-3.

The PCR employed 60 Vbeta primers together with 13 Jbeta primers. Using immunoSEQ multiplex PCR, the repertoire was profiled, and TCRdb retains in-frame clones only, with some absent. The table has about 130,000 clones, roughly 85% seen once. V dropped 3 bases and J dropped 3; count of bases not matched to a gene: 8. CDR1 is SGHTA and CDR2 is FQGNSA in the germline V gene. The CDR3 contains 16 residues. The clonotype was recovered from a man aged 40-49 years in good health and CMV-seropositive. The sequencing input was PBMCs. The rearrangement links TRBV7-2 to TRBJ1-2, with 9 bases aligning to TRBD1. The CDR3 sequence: CASSFLWDRDDYGYTF. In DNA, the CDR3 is TGTGCCAGCAGCTTTCTATGGGACAGGGATGACTATGGCTACACCTTC.